Listed below are T cell receptor beta chains from one sample, sequenced in a study of blood T cell repertoires in COVID-19. Assay: immunoSEQ multiplex PCR; the TCRdb copy retains only in-frame clones and omits some. The table lists tens of thousands of clones, 80% to 90% of them singletons. Sequencing used peripheral blood. Every receptor here comes from a man aged 55-75 years with acute or convalescent COVID-19. Both conserved end residues are part of each CDR3. The order of the fields is D gene, V gene, CDR3 length, J gene, CDR3 protein, CDR3 DNA. D genes are given only for firm matches.

-	TRBV19	14	TRBJ2-2	CASSIGQFTGELFF	TGTGCCAGTAGTATAGGTCAGTTCACCGGGGAGCTGTTTTTT
TRBD1	TRBV10-3	14	TRBJ1-2	CAISGTGGGYGYTF	TGTGCCATCAGTGGAACAGGGGGCGGCTATGGCTACACCTTC
TRBD1	TRBV7-9	13	TRBJ2-3	CASSDRVTDTQYF	TGTGCCAGCAGCGACAGGGTTACAGATACGCAGTATTTT
TRBD1	TRBV19	13	TRBJ2-7	CASGGQAAYEQYF	TGTGCCAGTGGGGGACAGGCGGCCTACGAGCAGTACTTC
TRBD2	TRBV5-1	14	TRBJ2-1	CASSVTSGGDEQFF	TGCGCCAGCAGCGTTACTAGCGGAGGCGATGAGCAGTTCTTC
-	TRBV2	13	TRBJ1-3	CASGEDSGNTIYF	TGTGCCAGTGGGGAGGATTCTGGAAACACCATATATTTT
TRBD1	TRBV6-5	13	TRBJ1-1	CASSTGAGTEAFF	TGTGCCAGCAGCACAGGGGCCGGCACTGAAGCTTTCTTT
-	TRBV7-8	14	TRBJ1-2	CASSILDRDFGYTF	TGTGCCAGCAGCATACTCGACCGGGACTTCGGCTACACCTTC
-	TRBV27	14	TRBJ2-2	CASSLIGEPGELFF	TGTGCCAGCAGTTTGATCGGGGAACCCGGGGAGCTGTTTTTT
-	TRBV27	14	TRBJ1-6	CASSLEPYNSPLHF	TGTGCCAGCAGTTTGGAGCCGTACAATTCACCCCTCCACTTT
-	TRBV3-1/TRBV3-2	14	TRBJ2-2	CASSLLAGGGELFF	TGTGCCAGCAGCCTGTTAGCCGGTGGCGGGGAGCTGTTTTTT
-	TRBV12-3/TRBV12-4	13	TRBJ1-2	CASSLGQVYGYTF	TGTGCCAGCAGTTTAGGACAAGTCTATGGCTACACCTTC
-	TRBV19	13	TRBJ2-5	CASGPSRQETQYF	TGTGCCAGTGGCCCCTCCAGGCAAGAGACCCAGTACTTC
-	TRBV20-1	17	TRBJ2-2	CSASYRVIGKYSGELFF	TGCAGTGCTAGTTACAGGGTGATTGGAAAGTATTCCGGGGAGCTGTTTTTT
-	TRBV27	13	TRBJ2-7	CASSLNGQPGLFF	TGTGCCAGCAGCCTTAACGGACAGCCGGGTCTTTTCTTC